This is a list of T cell receptor beta chains from one sample in a study of beta chain features in type 1 diabetes. Assay used: immunoSEQ multiplex PCR; TCRdb lists only in-frame clones, some missing. The table records approximately 170,000 clones, roughly 63% of them present only once. The sample taken for sequencing was naive CD4+ T cells from blood. The receptor set was obtained from a man aged 25-40 years with type 1 diabetes. The CDR3 runs from the conserved cysteine through the conserved F or W. Each record gives: D gene, J gene, V gene, clone size, CDR3 DNA, CDR3 protein. A D gene is named only where the DNA matches it firmly. Size values are once, few and many counts, or a class for expanded clones, and some rows have none.

TRBD1,TRBJ1-4,TRBV18,.,TGTGCCAGCTCACCTACAGGGGCTAATGAAAAACTGTTTTTT,CASSPTGANEKLFF
.,TRBJ2-5,TRBV5-6,once,TGTGCCAGCAGCTCCTCCGCGCGGGTAAGAGAGACCCAGTACTTC,CASSSSARVRETQYF
.,TRBJ1-4,TRBV5-6,.,TGTGCCAGCACGGGGACGGCCGCAACTAATGAAAAACTGTTTTTT,CASTGTAATNEKLFF
.,TRBJ2-2,TRBV19,few,TGTGCCAGCCTCCCGGCGGGGGCCGCGACCGGGGAGCTGTTTTTT,CASLPAGAATGELFF
.,TRBJ2-1,TRBV29-1,.,TGCAGCGTAAAGGGAAGGGAAGGAAGGCACAATGAGCAGTTCTTC,CSVKGREGRHNEQFF
.,TRBJ2-5,TRBV7-9,.,TGTGCCACCGCCGGCTACGAGGAGACCCAGTACTTC,CATAGYEETQYF
.,TRBJ2-5,TRBV15,once,TGTGCCACCAGCAGAGATCGTAACATCCAAGAGACCCAGTACTTC,CATSRDRNIQETQYF
.,TRBJ1-2,TRBV27,.,TGTGCCAGCAGTACTACCGAGGGCTATGGCTACACCTTC,CASSTTEGYGYTF
.,TRBJ2-3,TRBV2,once,TGTGCCAAGGGGCGGGCAGATACGCAGTATTTT,CAKGRADTQYF
.,TRBJ2-7,TRBV5-6,.,TGTGCCAGCAGCACCGACAGCTACGAGCAGTACTTC,CASSTDSYEQYF
.,TRBJ2-3,TRBV18,.,TGTGCCAGCTCACCGCGAGATACGCAGTATTTT,CASSPRDTQYF
.,TRBJ2-3,TRBV30,.,TGTGCCTGGGGGGCGACCCTAGGCACAGATACGCAGTATTTT,CAWGATLGTDTQYF
.,TRBJ1-3,TRBV30,.,TGTGCCTGGACAGGGGAGAACACCATATATTTT,CAWTGENTIYF
.,TRBJ1-6,TRBV27,few,TGTGCCAGCAGTAGCTCCTATAATTCACCCCTCCACTTT,CASSSSYNSPLHF
TRBD2,TRBJ2-3,TRBV9,.,TGTGCCAGCAGCGCCGGACTAGACACAGATACGCAGTATTTT,CASSAGLDTDTQYF
.,TRBJ2-7,TRBV18,few,TGTGCCAGCTCACCCGAACGGGGACTGGAGCAGTACTTC,CASSPERGLEQYF
.,TRBJ1-2,TRBV29-1,.,TGCAGCGTTGAAAACGGACATCTGGCCACCTTC,CSVENGHLATF
.,TRBJ2-5,TRBV2,.,TGTGCCAGCAGTGACCAAAACCAAGAGACCCAGTACTTC,CASSDQNQETQYF
TRBD1,TRBJ2-3,TRBV5-1,.,TGCGCCAGCAGCTTGGGACAGGGGCGAAATACGCAGTATTTT,CASSLGQGRNTQYF
.,TRBJ2-1,TRBV5-1,once,TGCGCCAGCAGCACGGGACGCGGTGTAGAGCAGTTCTTC,CASSTGRGVEQFF
TRBD2,TRBJ2-3,TRBV27,.,TGTGCCAGCAGTCCCGGGACTAGCGGCACAGATACGCAGTATTTT,CASSPGTSGTDTQYF
TRBD1,TRBJ2-2,TRBV2,.,TGTGCCAGCAGAGGGACAGTAAACACCGGGGAGCTGTTTTTT,CASRGTVNTGELFF
.,TRBJ1-4,TRBV29-1,.,TGCAGCGTTATCACACAGGGTAGAGAAAAACTGTTTTTT,CSVITQGREKLFF
.,TRBJ2-2,TRBV15,.,TGTGCCACCAGCAGGCCACCAGGGGCTGCCGGGGAGCTGTTTTTT,CATSRPPGAAGELFF
.,TRBJ1-1,TRBV30,.,TGTGCCTGGAAGGAGCGGGGTACCACTGAAGCTTTCTTT,CAWKERGTTEAFF
.,TRBJ1-2,TRBV7-2,few,TGTGCCAGCAGCCCTTTTCAGGGCGTTGGCTACACCTTC,CASSPFQGVGYTF
.,TRBJ2-7,TRBV7-2,.,TGTGCCAGCAGCTTAGTGTTTCAGTCCTACGAGCAGTACTTC,CASSLVFQSYEQYF
TRBD2,TRBJ2-5,TRBV7-2,.,TGTGCCAGCAGCTCTGGACTAGCGGGGGCCCCAGAGACCCAGTACTTC,CASSSGLAGAPETQYF
TRBD1,TRBJ2-5,TRBV9,.,TGTGCCAGCAGCGTAGACGCAGGGGGCAGCGAGACCCAGTACTTC,CASSVDAGGSETQYF
.,TRBJ2-3,TRBV19,.,TGTGCCAGTAGTATAGGAGTCATTACAGATACGCAGTATTTT,CASSIGVITDTQYF
.,TRBJ2-3,TRBV7-2,.,TGTGCCAGCAGCTTAGACGTCGGTACGCAGTATTTT,CASSLDVGTQYF
.,TRBJ1-2,TRBV16,.,TGTGCCAGCAGCCAATCGACGGAAGCTCACTATGGCTACACCTTC,CASSQSTEAHYGYTF
.,TRBJ1-1,TRBV25-1,.,TGTGCCAGCAGTGACGCTGGGGGGAACACTGAAGCTTTCTTT,CASSDAGGNTEAFF